The 15 T cell receptor beta chains listed next were all sequenced from one sample in a study of identical twins. TCRdb recomputed calls from the 5' RACE reads with MiXCR, one row per CDR3 protein. The sample includes around 650,000 distinct CDR3 sequences, under 8.5% of them seen just once. Separately, the same data were catalogued under a study of yellow fever vaccine responses in identical twins.

The sample consisted of PBMCs. Receptor source: a young woman in good health.

This clonotype has more than one count but fewer than ten. The V call is TRBV2, the J call TRBJ2-2; TRBD1 or TRBD2 may be the D gene (5 bases each). The CDR3 is made up of 17 amino acids. In germline, CDR1 is SNHLY, CDR2 FYNNEI. V gave up 3 bases and J gave up 0 bases, with 14 bases separating them. The CDR3, as DNA: TGTGCCAGCAGTGATCCCCGGGGCACACCGAACACCGGGGAGCTGTTTTTT. Amino acid sequence: CASSDPRGTPNTGELFF.

The chain has TRBV5-1 and TRBJ2-7; 10 nucleotides agree with TRBD2. Per germline, CDR1 SGHRS and CDR2 YFSETQ. This CDR3 has 18 residues. V lost 4 bases, J lost 3 bases, and 16 bases stayed unmatched. CDR3 coding DNA: TGCGCCAGCAGCGGGGGACTAGCGAGAATAGAGAATTTCTACGAGCAGTACTTC. Translated, it gives CASSGGLARIENFYEQYF.

This clonotype was recorded a few times. This sequence joins TRBV2 and TRBJ1-6, with D possibly matching TRBD1 (6 bases). The CDR3 contains 15 residues. V was pared by 1 base and J by 6 bases, with 10 bases between. Germline V gene lookup returns CDR1 SNHLY and CDR2 FYNNEI. The CDR3 protein is CASSEVSGANSPLHF. Written as DNA, the CDR3 is TGTGCCAGCAGTGAAGTTTCGGGGGCTAATTCACCCCTCCACTTT.

J is TRBJ2-4 and V is TRBV7-8; TRBD1 aligns across 7 bases. V lost 5 bases to trimming and J lost 0 bases; unmatched junction nucleotides: 16. The germline V gene encodes CDR1 SGHVS and CDR2 FQNEAQ. The CDR3 contains 19 residues. This CDR3 reads CASSPHPGTAKLAKNIQYF. The CDR3 DNA is TGTGCCAGCAGCCCCCACCCCGGGACAGCAAAACTAGCCAAAAACATTCAGTACTTC.

This clonotype was counted at least ten times. The gene calls are TRBV7-2 and TRBJ2-7; D ambiguous. The length of the CDR3 is 16 residues. Trimming removed 1 base at V and 2 bases at J, with 15 bases between. Germline CDR1 is SGHTA and CDR2 is FQGNSA. The CDR3: CASSLESWRDPYEQYF. The DNA of the CDR3 is TGTGCCAGCAGCTTAGAGTCATGGCGAGACCCCTACGAGCAGTACTTC.

J is TRBJ1-5 and V is TRBV20-1; TRBD1 agrees at 8 bases. The CDR3 runs to 14 residues. CDR1 and CDR2 (germline): DFQATT, SNEGSKA (reference sequence). Trimming cost V 1 base and J 7 bases; bases outside gene matches: 6. The CDR3 coding sequence is TGCAGTGCTAGAGCAGGGGGCGCTTACCAGCCCCAGCATTTT. Residues: CSARAGGAYQPQHF.

V usage is TRBV7-1 and J usage is TRBJ2-2; 10 bases map to TRBD2. TRBV7-1 belongs to the ORF category, with a function that is uncertain. J gave up 1 base and V 3 bases, and 20 bases lay outside the gene matches. The CDR3 runs to 22 residues. DNA of the CDR3: TGTGCCAGCAGCTCCCTGGGGAATGTCGGACTAGCGGAGCGATTGAACACCGGGGAGCTGTTTTTT. This gives the protein CASSSLGNVGLAERLNTGELFF.

Ten or more counts support this clonotype. This chain links TRBV12-3 or TRBV12-4 with TRBJ2-1; D gene unclear. This CDR3 region has 12 residues. V lost 4 bases and J lost 9, with 10 bases in between. In nucleotides, the CDR3 is TGTGCCAGCAGTTATATCAGCGTTGAGCAGTTCTTC. Its translation is CASSYISVEQFF.

The rearrangement joins TRBV29-1 to TRBJ2-2; perhaps TRBD2 as D (6 bases). Germline V lookup: CDR1 SQVTM, CDR2 ANQGSEA. Trimming stripped 7 bases from V and 6 bases from J, with 15 bases between. The length of the CDR3 is 13 residues. The CDR3 nucleotides read TGCAGCGCGGAAAGACTAGTTCCCGGGGAGCTGTTTTTT. Its protein is CSAERLVPGELFF.

The rearrangement joins TRBV9 to TRBJ2-5, with TRBD2 matching 8 bases. Germline V gene lookup returns CDR1 SGDLS and CDR2 YYNGEE. Trimming removed 2 bases from V and 5 bases from J; junction bases left unmatched: 8. There are 15 residues in the CDR3. CDR3 DNA: TGTGCCAGCAGCGTCAGCCCGGGGGGGAGGGAGACCCAGTACTTC. It yields the protein CASSVSPGGRETQYF.

The chain uses TRBV5-5 and TRBJ2-7; 8 bases agree with TRBD1. The CDR3 spans 14 residues. Trimming took 5 bases from V and 2 from J; bases not matched to a gene: 6. Germline CDR1 and CDR2: SGHKS and YYEKEE (reference sequence). Here the CDR3 DNA reads TGTGCCAGCAGAAGCCCAGGGGGCCCCTACGAGCAGTACGTC. Translation gives CASRSPGGPYEQYV.

This chain joins TRBV11-2 and TRBJ2-4; 14 bases line up with TRBD2. J lost 1 base, V lost 2 bases, and 10 bases had no gene match. Germline CDR1 is SGHAT and CDR2 is FQNNGV. This CDR3 has 20 amino acids. CDR3 in amino acids: CASSLSLGLAGELAKNIQYF. Here the CDR3 DNA reads TGTGCCAGCAGCTTATCCCTGGGACTAGCGGGAGAGTTGGCCAAAAACATTCAGTACTTC.

This chain joins TRBV18 and TRBJ2-6; TRBD1 agrees at 8 bases. Germline trimming cut 6 bases from V and 0 bases from J; bases unmatched to any gene: 7. The CDR3 covers 17 residues. Germline V gives CDR1 KGHSH, CDR2 LQKENI. The CDR3 sequence is CASSPGTGHSGANVLTF. The CDR3 DNA follows: TGTGCCAGCTCCCCCGGGACAGGCCACTCTGGGGCCAACGTCCTGACTTTC.

The table lists this clonotype with many counts. The chain has TRBV2 and TRBJ2-4; D might be TRBD2 (5 bases). The CDR3 runs 15 residues. Germline CDR1 and CDR2: SNHLY and FYNNEI. Deletions cut 8 bases from V and 0 bases from J, with 14 bases between. CDR3 sequence (DNA): TGTGCCAGCGTCACAAGCGGAGAAGCCAAAAACATTCAGTACTTC. Its protein is CASVTSGEAKNIQYF.

This chain connects TRBV5-5 to TRBJ2-1, with no clear D. The CDR3 runs to 15 residues. Germline CDR1 is SGHKS and CDR2 is YYEKEE (reference sequence). V lost 9 bases and J lost 3, with 19 bases in between. CDR3 sequence reads: CAIGPGLRFYNEQFF. DNA of the CDR3: TGTGCCATCGGCCCCGGGCTCCGCTTCTACAATGAGCAGTTCTTC.